Listed below are T cell receptor beta chains from one sample, sequenced in a study of post-analysis software for immune sequencing data. TCRdb called the PCR reads again in MiXCR, with one record for every CDR3 protein. The sample contains some 700,000 distinct CDR3 sequences, approximately 59% of which appear only once. Input material: blood. These receptors originate from a girl between 2 and 10 years old with multiple sclerosis. CDR3s include the opening cysteine and the closing phenylalanine or tryptophan. A D gene is named only where the DNA matches it firmly. Where a row states a size, it is once, few, many or the class of an expanded clone; other rows omit it.

clone_size	v_call	j_call	d_call	cdr3_aa	cdr3_nt
NA	TRBV7-9	TRBJ2-3	NA	CASRSINWSTDTQYF	TGTGCCAGCAGGTCTATTAATTGGAGCACAGATACGCAGTATTTT
NA	TRBV5-1	TRBJ1-1	NA	CASSDSSYTEAFF	TGCGCCAGCAGCGACAGCTCTTACACTGAAGCTTTCTTT
NA	TRBV20-1	TRBJ2-7	NA	CSARGGSGKYF	TGCAGTGCTAGGGGTGGATCGGGGAAGTACTTC
few	TRBV4-1	TRBJ2-7	NA	CASSQRPDTYEQYF	TGCGCCAGCAGCCAACGGCCAGATACCTACGAGCAGTACTTC
once	TRBV4-1	TRBJ2-4	TRBD1	CASSSGTGLNIQYF	TGCGCCAGCAGCTCCGGGACAGGCTTAAACATTCAGTACTTC
few	TRBV5-5	TRBJ2-1	NA	CASSLEYPTYNEQFF	TGTGCCAGCAGCTTGGAGTATCCGACCTACAATGAGCAGTTCTTC
NA	TRBV2	TRBJ2-7	TRBD1	CASTNPGGGGFYEQYF	TGTGCCAGCACGAACCCAGGGGGCGGTGGATTCTACGAGCAGTACTTC
NA	TRBV28	TRBJ1-2	TRBD1	CASSLPDRAKGYTF	TGTGCCAGCAGTTTACCCGACAGGGCGAAGGGCTACACCTTC
NA	TRBV20-1	TRBJ2-7	TRBD1	CSARAGTGGEYEQYF	TGCAGTGCTAGGGCCGGGACAGGGGGCGAATACGAGCAGTACTTC
few	TRBV20-1	TRBJ2-7	NA	CSAVQGNEQYF	TGCAGTGCTGTACAGGGTAACGAGCAGTACTTC
NA	TRBV5-1	TRBJ2-1	NA	CASSPLAPAYNEQFF	TGCGCCAGCAGCCCCTTAGCGCCCGCCTACAATGAGCAGTTCTTC
few	TRBV5-8	TRBJ2-7	NA	CASILSGTGAYEQYF	TGTGCCAGCATCCTCTCTGGGACTGGGGCCTACGAGCAGTACTTC
few	TRBV7-2	TRBJ1-2	NA	CASSLSGAGSIYGYTF	TGTGCCAGCAGCTTATCAGGGGCTGGATCTATATATGGCTACACCTTC
NA	TRBV19	TRBJ1-5	NA	CASSIVGPRGNQPQHF	TGTGCCAGTAGTATAGTCGGCCCCCGGGGCAATCAGCCCCAGCATTTT
NA	TRBV6-1	TRBJ2-7	NA	CASIWTIEHEQYF	TGTGCCAGCATATGGACAATCGAACACGAGCAGTACTTC
NA	TRBV20-1	TRBJ2-3	NA	CSAENRDTQYF	TGCAGTGCCGAAAACCGCGATACGCAGTATTTT
NA	TRBV7-2	TRBJ2-1	NA	CASSRPGLLSPNERFF	TGTGCCAGCAGCCGCCCGGGACTCCTCAGTCCCAATGAGCGGTTCTTC
few	TRBV7-9	TRBJ2-7	NA	CASSQSEYSYEQYF	TGTGCCAGCAGCCAAAGCGAGTACTCCTACGAGCAGTACTTC
NA	TRBV12-3/TRBV12-4	TRBJ2-2	NA	CASNPTEDTGERFF	TGTGCCAGCAACCCAACAGAGGACACCGGGGAGCGGTTTTTT
NA	TRBV12-3/TRBV12-4	TRBJ1-5	NA	CASSSTGSGPQHF	TGTGCCAGCAGTTCAACCGGTTCGGGGCCCCAGCATTTT
NA	TRBV11-2	TRBJ2-7	NA	CASSFSRYEQYF	TGTGCCAGCAGCTTCTCTCGGTACGAGCAGTACTTC
NA	TRBV6-5	TRBJ2-1	TRBD1	CASSADRGGYNEQFF	TGTGCCAGCAGTGCTGACAGGGGGGGCTACAATGAGCAGTTCTTC
once	TRBV5-5	TRBJ2-3	TRBD2	CASSFITSGTDTQYF	TGTGCCAGCAGCTTTATAACTAGCGGTACAGATACGCAGTATTTT
NA	TRBV10-2	TRBJ2-1	TRBD2	CASSAGTSGFYNEQFF	TGCGCCAGCAGTGCCGGGACTAGCGGTTTCTACAATGAGCAGTTCTTC
NA	TRBV7-2	TRBJ2-5	TRBD2	CASSLISGGRIQETQYF	TGTGCCAGCAGCTTGATTAGCGGGGGCCGTATTCAAGAGACCCAGTACTTC
NA	TRBV7-2	TRBJ1-6	TRBD1	CASSLGLRDRRRTKPSPLHF	TGTGCCAGCAGCTTAGGACTCCGGGACAGGAGGAGGACCAAACCATCACCCCTCCACTTT
NA	TRBV6-5	TRBJ1-5	TRBD1	CASSYSLTGHQPQHF	TGTGCCAGCAGTTACTCCTTGACAGGGCATCAGCCCCAGCATTTT
few	TRBV5-6	TRBJ2-1	TRBD2	CASSFYLAANHREQFF	TGTGCCAGCAGCTTTTACCTAGCGGCCAACCATCGGGAGCAGTTCTTC
once	TRBV11-2	TRBJ2-5	TRBD2	CASSLGAGPPIETQYF	TGTGCCAGCAGCTTAGGAGCGGGGCCCCCAATAGAGACCCAGTACTTC
NA	TRBV4-2	TRBJ2-4	TRBD1	CASSQEDRVRVLDPKNIQYF	TGTGCCAGCAGCCAGGAAGACAGGGTAAGGGTTTTGGATCCCAAAAACATTCAGTACTTC
NA	TRBV29-1	TRBJ2-1	TRBD2	CSAPAGGEQFF	TGCAGCGCCCCGGCGGGGGGTGAGCAGTTCTTC
NA	TRBV4-2	TRBJ2-1	NA	CASSPLSGPAYNEQFF	TGTGCCAGCAGCCCATTATCCGGACCGGCTTACAATGAGCAGTTCTTC
NA	TRBV12-3/TRBV12-4	TRBJ2-3	TRBD1	CASSLTISGTDISDTQYF	TGTGCCAGCAGTTTAACCATCTCCGGGACAGACATTTCAGATACGCAGTATTTT
few	TRBV20-1	TRBJ1-4	NA	CSARDGAGDEKLFF	TGCAGTGCTAGAGATGGGGCAGGGGATGAAAAACTGTTTTTT
NA	TRBV5-1	TRBJ2-7	TRBD2	CASSPLLAGDQEQYF	TGCGCCAGCAGCCCCCTCCTAGCGGGAGATCAAGAGCAGTACTTC
once	TRBV7-2	TRBJ2-7	NA	CASSLGWSDYEQYF	TGTGCCAGCAGCTTAGGATGGTCGGACTACGAGCAGTACTTC
NA	TRBV20-1	TRBJ2-5	NA	CSAIDSTGETQYF	TGCAGTGCTATAGACTCCACCGGGGAGACCCAGTACTTC
NA	TRBV7-2	TRBJ1-2	NA	CASSLDTFGDLTGYTF	TGTGCCAGCAGCTTAGATACGTTCGGGGACCTAACAGGCTACACCTTC
NA	TRBV24-1	TRBJ1-2	NA	CATSDAYQGWGYTF	TGTGCCACCAGTGATGCGTATCAGGGTTGGGGCTACACCTTC
NA	TRBV27	TRBJ1-6	NA	CASSLGTGMALNSPLHF	TGTGCCAGCAGTTTAGGGACCGGGATGGCGCTTAATTCACCCCTCCACTTT
few	TRBV20-1	TRBJ2-2	NA	CSARDGQGTNTGELFF	TGCAGTGCTAGAGATGGGCAGGGTACGAACACCGGGGAGCTGTTTTTT
NA	TRBV7-8	TRBJ1-1	TRBD1	CASSSRTGGSTEAFF	TGTGCCAGCAGCTCGAGGACAGGCGGAAGCACTGAAGCTTTCTTT
few	TRBV12-3/TRBV12-4	TRBJ1-1	NA	CASCLKRGLGNTEAFF	TGTGCCAGCTGCCTAAAGCGTGGGCTCGGGAACACTGAAGCTTTCTTT
NA	TRBV11-2	TRBJ1-2	TRBD1	CASSAPDRADGYTF	TGTGCCAGCAGTGCGCCAGACAGGGCAGATGGCTACACCTTC
few	TRBV7-2	TRBJ1-2	NA	CASSLEVQFFYGYTF	TGTGCCAGCAGCTTAGAGGTACAATTTTTCTATGGCTACACCTTC
few	TRBV29-1	TRBJ2-3	NA	CSVGRDTSTDTQYF	TGCAGCGTGGGAAGGGACACCAGCACGGATACGCAGTATTTT
NA	TRBV12-3/TRBV12-4	TRBJ2-6	NA	CASRVDTHNVLTF	TGTGCCAGCAGGGTAGACACCCACAACGTCCTGACTTTC
once	TRBV9	TRBJ2-5	NA	CASSVGPRGGETQYF	TGTGCCAGCAGCGTAGGGCCCAGGGGAGGAGAGACCCAGTACTTC
few	TRBV13	TRBJ2-1	NA	CASSSPGNGNEQFF	TGTGCCAGCAGCTCCCCAGGGAATGGCAATGAGCAGTTCTTC
NA	TRBV20-1	TRBJ2-5	NA	CSARSAGTQETQYF	TGCAGTGCTAGAAGTGCGGGTACCCAAGAGACCCAGTACTTC
NA	TRBV6-5	TRBJ1-2	NA	CASSYSIGQLGYGYTF	TGTGCCAGCAGTTACTCGATAGGCCAGCTTGGCTATGGCTACACCTTC
NA	TRBV6-6	TRBJ2-3	NA	CASSYGPRVHTDTQYF	TGTGCCAGCAGTTACGGGCCGCGGGTTCACACAGATACGCAGTATTTT
once	TRBV7-6	TRBJ2-1	TRBD2	CASSPFSGGNLNEQFF	TGTGCCAGCAGCCCTTTTAGCGGGGGCAACCTCAATGAGCAGTTCTTC